This T cell receptor beta chain is from a study of OX40 agonist ivuxolimab in advanced cancers. Study-level findings and limits: The antigen specificity of the peripheral T cells (those that were expanded) was not determined.

Sequencing used immunoSEQ multiplex PCR; TCRdb keeps in-frame clones, though not all of them. The repertoire has 65,000 to 80,000 clones, 86% of them found once; the top ten carry just over 0.75%. In regard to this clone: Its target is not known.

In germline, CDR1 is SGHRS, CDR2 YFSETQ. This CDR3 has 13 residues. The V end lost 2 bases, the J end lost 4 bases, and 9 bases lay between the germline ends. Sampling times: baseline, cycle 4 day 1, cycle 7 day 1. The V and J genes are TRBV5-1 and TRBJ1-1; a weak D match, TRBD1 (5 bases). This specimen was CD4+ or CD8+ T cells sorted from blood, taken in a trial of the OX40 agonist ivuxolimab. This clonotype originated in an adult with an advanced solid tumor such as melanoma, head and neck, liver or kidney cancer. The CDR3 nucleotides are TGCGCCAGCAGCTTTAGGGGCAGCACTGAAGCTTTCTTT. Residues: CASSFRGSTEAFF.